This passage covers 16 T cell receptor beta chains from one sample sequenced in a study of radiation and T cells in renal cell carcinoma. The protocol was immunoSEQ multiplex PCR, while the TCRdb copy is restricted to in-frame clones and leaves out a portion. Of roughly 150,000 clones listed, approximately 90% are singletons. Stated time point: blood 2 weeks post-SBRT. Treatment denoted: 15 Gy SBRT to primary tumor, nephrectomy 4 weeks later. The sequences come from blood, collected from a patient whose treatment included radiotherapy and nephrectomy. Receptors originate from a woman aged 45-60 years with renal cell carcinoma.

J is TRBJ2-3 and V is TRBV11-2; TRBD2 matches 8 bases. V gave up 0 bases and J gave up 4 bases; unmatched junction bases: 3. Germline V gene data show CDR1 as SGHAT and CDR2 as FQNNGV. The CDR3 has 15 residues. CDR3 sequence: CASSLERGEADTQYF. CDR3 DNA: TGTGCCAGCAGCTTAGAGCGGGGGGAGGCAGATACGCAGTATTTT.

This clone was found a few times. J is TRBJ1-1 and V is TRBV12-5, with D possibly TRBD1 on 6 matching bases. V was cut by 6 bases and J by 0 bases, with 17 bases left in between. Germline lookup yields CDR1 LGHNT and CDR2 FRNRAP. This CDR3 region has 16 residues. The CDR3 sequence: CASGPWDMSLNTEAFF. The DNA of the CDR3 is TGTGCTAGTGGCCCGTGGGACATGAGCCTGAACACTGAAGCTTTCTTT.

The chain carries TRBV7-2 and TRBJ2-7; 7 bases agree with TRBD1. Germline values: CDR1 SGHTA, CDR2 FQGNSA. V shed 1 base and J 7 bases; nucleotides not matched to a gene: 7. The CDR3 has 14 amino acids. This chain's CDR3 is CASSLETGSGEQYF. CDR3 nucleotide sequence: TGTGCCAGCAGCTTAGAGACAGGGTCGGGAGAGCAGTACTTC.

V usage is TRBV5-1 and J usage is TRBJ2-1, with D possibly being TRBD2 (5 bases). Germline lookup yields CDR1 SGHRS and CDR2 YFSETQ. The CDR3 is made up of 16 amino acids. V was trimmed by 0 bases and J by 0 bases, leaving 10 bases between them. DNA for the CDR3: TGCGCCAGCAGCTTGGCCATGCTAGCCTCCTACAATGAGCAGTTCTTC. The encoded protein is CASSLAMLASYNEQFF.

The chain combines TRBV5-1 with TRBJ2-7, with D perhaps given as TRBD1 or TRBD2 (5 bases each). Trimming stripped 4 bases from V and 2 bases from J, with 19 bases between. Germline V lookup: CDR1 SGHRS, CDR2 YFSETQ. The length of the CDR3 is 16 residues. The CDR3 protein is CASSVNDRDPTYEQYF. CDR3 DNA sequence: TGCGCCAGCAGCGTGAATGACCGGGACCCAACCTACGAGCAGTACTTC.

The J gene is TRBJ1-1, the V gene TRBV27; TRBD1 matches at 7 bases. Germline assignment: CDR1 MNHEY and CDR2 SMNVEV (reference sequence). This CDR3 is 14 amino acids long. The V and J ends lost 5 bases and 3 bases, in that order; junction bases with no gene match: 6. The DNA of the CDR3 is TGTGCCAGCAGTGAACAGGGGTTTTACACTGAAGCTTTCTTT. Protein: CASSEQGFYTEAFF.

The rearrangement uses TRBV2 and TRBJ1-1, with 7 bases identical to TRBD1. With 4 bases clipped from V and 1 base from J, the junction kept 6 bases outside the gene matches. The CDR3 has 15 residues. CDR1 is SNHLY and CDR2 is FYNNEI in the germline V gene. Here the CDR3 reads CASSVLDRRNTEAFF. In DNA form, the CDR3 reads TGTGCCAGCAGTGTGTTGGACAGGAGGAACACTGAAGCTTTCTTT.

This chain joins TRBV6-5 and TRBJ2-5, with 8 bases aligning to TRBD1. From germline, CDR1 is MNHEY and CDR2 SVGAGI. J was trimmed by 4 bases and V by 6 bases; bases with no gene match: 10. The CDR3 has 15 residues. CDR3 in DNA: TGTGCCAGCAGCCCCAGGGGGCGGTCCTCAGAGACCCAGTACTTC. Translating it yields CASSPRGRSSETQYF.

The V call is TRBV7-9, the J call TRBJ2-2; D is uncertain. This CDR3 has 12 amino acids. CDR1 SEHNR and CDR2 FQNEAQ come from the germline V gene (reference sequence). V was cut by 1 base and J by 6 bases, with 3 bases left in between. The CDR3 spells CASSLVSGELFF. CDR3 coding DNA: TGTGCCAGCAGCTTAGTTTCCGGGGAGCTGTTTTTT.

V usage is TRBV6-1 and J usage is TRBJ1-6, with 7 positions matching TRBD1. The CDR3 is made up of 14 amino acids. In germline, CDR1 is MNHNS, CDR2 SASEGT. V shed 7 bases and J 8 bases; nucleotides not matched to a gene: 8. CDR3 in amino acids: CASKRQGIDSPLHF. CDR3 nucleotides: TGTGCCAGCAAAAGACAGGGTATAGATTCACCCCTCCACTTT.

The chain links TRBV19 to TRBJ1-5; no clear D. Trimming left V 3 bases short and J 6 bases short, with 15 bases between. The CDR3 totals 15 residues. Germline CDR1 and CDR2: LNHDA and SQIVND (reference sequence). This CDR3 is CASSIKREFGQPQHF. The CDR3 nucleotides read TGTGCCAGTAGTATTAAGCGGGAGTTTGGTCAGCCCCAGCATTTT.

The CDR3 is CASTPDRDYGYTF. CDR3 nucleotides: TGTGCCAGTACCCCGGACAGGGACTATGGCTACACCTTC. The chain couples TRBV19 to TRBJ1-2; 8 bases line up with TRBD1. The V gene's germline CDR1 is LNHDA and CDR2 SQIVND (reference sequence). CDR3 length: 13 amino acids. V lost 7 bases and J lost 3; bases outside the gene matches: 4.

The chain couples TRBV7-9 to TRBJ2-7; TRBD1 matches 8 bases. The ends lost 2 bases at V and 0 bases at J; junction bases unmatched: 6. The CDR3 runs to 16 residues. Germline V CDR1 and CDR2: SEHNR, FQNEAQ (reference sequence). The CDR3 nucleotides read TGTGCCAGCAGCTTACCGACAGGGGCAGGCTCCTACGAGCAGTACTTC. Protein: CASSLPTGAGSYEQYF.

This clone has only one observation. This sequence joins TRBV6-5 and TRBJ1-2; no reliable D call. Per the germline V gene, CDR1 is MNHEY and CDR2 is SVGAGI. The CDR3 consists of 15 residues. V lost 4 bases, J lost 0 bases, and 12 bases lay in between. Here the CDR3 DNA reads TGTGCCAGCAGTTCACCGGGGAGAGCTAACTATGGCTACACCTTC. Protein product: CASSSPGRANYGYTF.

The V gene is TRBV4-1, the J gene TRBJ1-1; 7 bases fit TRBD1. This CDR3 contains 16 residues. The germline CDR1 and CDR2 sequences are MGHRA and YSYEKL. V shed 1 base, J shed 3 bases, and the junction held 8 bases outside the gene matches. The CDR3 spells CASSQGRGGQDTEAFF. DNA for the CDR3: TGCGCCAGCAGCCAAGGAAGAGGAGGACAGGACACTGAAGCTTTCTTT.

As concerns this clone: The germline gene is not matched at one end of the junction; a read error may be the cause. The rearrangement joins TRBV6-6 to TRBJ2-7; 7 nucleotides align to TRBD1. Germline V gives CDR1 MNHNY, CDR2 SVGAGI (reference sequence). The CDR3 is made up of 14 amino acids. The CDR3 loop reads CVSSYPGDRTIIYF. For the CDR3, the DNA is TGTGTCAGCAGTTACCCAGGGGACAGAACCATAATTTACTTC.